The present TCR beta chain was sequenced within a study of OX40 agonist ivuxolimab in advanced cancers. Germline trimming cut 6 bases from V and 4 bases from J; bases unmatched to any gene: 4. CDR1 MNHNY and CDR2 SVGAGI come from the germline V gene (reference sequence). The CDR3 has 15 residues. Some clones are missing from TCRdb's copy, which holds only in-frame ones; the method was immunoSEQ multiplex PCR. The sample yields around 83,000 clones, roughly 91% seen once. The clonotype was recovered from an adult with an advanced solid tumor such as melanoma, head and neck, liver or kidney cancer. The chain couples TRBV6-6 to TRBJ2-7; 15 bases map to TRBD2. This material consisted of CD4+ or CD8+ T cells sorted from blood, taken in a trial of the OX40 agonist ivuxolimab. The CDR3 region is CASRLGTSGRYEQYF. In DNA, the CDR3 is TGTGCCAGCAGATTGGGGACTAGCGGGAGGTACGAGCAGTACTTC.